Listed here are 19 T cell receptor beta chains from one sample, sequenced in a study of T cells in narcolepsy. The method was immunoSEQ multiplex PCR; TCRdb's version includes in-frame clones alone and lacks a portion of them. There are around 25,000 clones in the sample; roughly 86% occur only once, and around 0.99% lies in the top ten. Sequencing was performed on memory (CD45RA-) CD4+ T cells from blood. These receptor sequences come from a human donor in good health.

J is TRBJ1-2 and V is TRBV7-9; no definite D call. The germline V gene encodes CDR1 SEHNR and CDR2 FQNEAQ (reference sequence). The CDR3 runs 15 residues. V lost 1 base and J 0 bases, leaving 9 bases between the germline ends. The CDR3 protein is CASSLDIKANYGYTF. CDR3 bases: TGTGCCAGCAGCTTAGACATCAAAGCTAACTATGGCTACACCTTC.

The chain uses TRBV7-8 and TRBJ2-2; 7 bases match TRBD1. Per germline, CDR1 SGHVS and CDR2 FQNEAQ. J was trimmed by 3 bases and V by 4 bases; bases with no gene match: 2. This CDR3 is built from 14 residues. The CDR3 protein is CASSSGTDTGELFF. In DNA, the CDR3 is TGTGCCAGCAGCTCCGGGACAGACACCGGGGAGCTGTTTTTT.

V and J are TRBV6-5 and TRBJ2-7, with D possibly matching TRBD2 (6 bases). The CDR3 extends over 13 amino acids. Germline values: CDR1 MNHEY, CDR2 SVGAGI. The V and J ends lost 0 bases and 4 bases respectively, with 7 bases between them. The CDR3 DNA reads TGTGCCAGCAGTTACTCGACTAGTTACGAGCAGTACTTC. Translated: CASSYSTSYEQYF.

The V and J genes are TRBV18 and TRBJ2-7, with TRBD1 as a possible D gene (5 bases). Trimming removed 3 bases from V and 2 bases from J, with 8 bases in between. This CDR3 has 13 amino acids. Germline CDR1 KGHSH, CDR2 LQKENI. The CDR3 sequence is CASSPDTAYEQYF. The CDR3 bases are TGTGCCAGCTCACCGGACACAGCCTACGAGCAGTACTTC.

This clone was seen only a few times. The J gene is TRBJ2-7, the V gene TRBV7-2; 9 bases line up with TRBD2. Germline assignment: CDR1 SGHTA and CDR2 FQGNSA. This CDR3 has 14 amino acids. Losses at the gene ends were 6 bases for V and 7 bases for J; bases not matched to a gene: 10. CDR3 residues: CASRRREGPGEQYF. The CDR3 region has the DNA TGTGCCAGCAGGAGGCGGGAGGGCCCCGGAGAGCAGTACTTC.

V and J are TRBV6-5 and TRBJ1-3; perhaps TRBD1 as D (5 bases). Between the trimmed V and J ends, which lost 8 bases and 0 bases, there was a span of 5 bases. The length of the CDR3 is 12 residues. The germline V gene encodes CDR1 MNHEY and CDR2 SVGAGI. The CDR3, as DNA: TGTGCCAGCCAGGGCTCTGGAAACACCATATATTTT. Translation: CASQGSGNTIYF.

Worth noting for this clone: Other DNA sequences from this sample encode an identical CDR3 as well. V usage is TRBV5-1 and J usage is TRBJ2-3; D is perhaps TRBD1 or TRBD2 (6 bases each). This CDR3 spans 15 amino acids. The ends were cut back, 3 bases at V and 0 bases at J, with 11 bases in the middle. Germline V gene sequence: CDR1 SGHRS, CDR2 YFSETQ. Here the CDR3 DNA reads TGCGCCAGCAGCTCTAGAGGGGGGAGCACAGATACGCAGTATTTT. Residues: CASSSRGGSTDTQYF.

The chain joins TRBV7-9 to TRBJ2-2, with D perhaps matching TRBD2 (6 bases). The CDR3 loop spans 14 amino acids. The germline V and J ends were trimmed by 5 bases and 7 bases, with 14 bases remaining between them. Germline V gives CDR1 SEHNR, CDR2 FQNEAQ (reference sequence). CDR3 residues: CASSPGAGIGELFF. The CDR3 region has the DNA TGTGCCAGCAGCCCCGGGGCGGGGATCGGGGAGCTGTTTTTT.

This CDR3 reads CASSRRQGLGGANVLTF. The DNA for the CDR3 is TGTGCCAGCAGCCGCAGGCAGGGTCTAGGTGGGGCCAACGTCCTGACTTTC. The rearrangement joins TRBV4-2 to TRBJ2-6; maybe TRBD1 (5 bases). The germline V gene has CDR1 LGHNA and CDR2 YNFKEQ. Trimming took 4 bases from V and 3 from J, leaving 16 bases between them. The CDR3 is made up of 17 amino acids.

V and J are TRBV19 and TRBJ2-7, with D perhaps TRBD1 or TRBD2 (5 bases each). V dropped 7 bases and J dropped 1 base, with 14 bases sitting between them. CDR1 LNHDA and CDR2 SQIVND come from the germline V gene (reference sequence). This CDR3 has 14 residues. The CDR3 spells CASTPGQGSYEQYF. The DNA of the CDR3 is TGTGCCAGTACGCCGGGGCAGGGTTCCTACGAGCAGTACTTC. Variable domain in full (rest from reference TRBV19 and TRBJ2-7): DGGITQSPKYLFRKEGQNVTLSCEQNLNHDAMYWYRQDPGQGLRLIYYSQIVNDFQKGDIAEGYSVSREKKESFPLTVTSAQKNPTAFYLCASTPGQGSYEQYFGPGTRLTVT.

The gene calls are TRBV7-2 and TRBJ2-2; 8 positions agree with TRBD1. This CDR3 comprises 15 residues. CDR1 and CDR2 (germline): SGHTA, FQGNSA. The V and J ends lost 5 bases and 6 bases, in that order; junction bases with no gene match: 8. The CDR3 spells CASSGSTGAAGELFF. The CDR3 DNA follows: TGTGCCAGCAGCGGGTCGACAGGGGCGGCCGGGGAGCTGTTTTTT.

This rearrangement joins TRBV30 to TRBJ2-7; 10 bases map to TRBD1. The CDR3 is 15 residues long. The J segment lost 2 bases and the V segment lost 2 bases, leaving 6 bases of the junction unmatched. Germline V gene lookup returns CDR1 GTSNPN and CDR2 SVGIG (reference sequence). The CDR3 here is CAWSSGTGATYEQYF. DNA for the CDR3: TGTGCCTGGAGTAGCGGGACAGGGGCAACCTACGAGCAGTACTTC.

The V call is TRBV11-3, the J call TRBJ2-3; D unresolved. There are 14 residues in the CDR3. Germline assignment: CDR1 SGHNT and CDR2 YENEEA. Trimming removed 5 bases at V and 0 bases at J, with 9 bases between. CDR3 protein: CASSATASTDTQYF. The DNA of the CDR3 is TGTGCCAGCAGCGCTACAGCTAGCACAGATACGCAGTATTTT.

This clone occurred a few times. The chain links TRBV6-6 to TRBJ1-3, with D perhaps matching TRBD1 (6 bases). The CDR3 sequence is 15 residues long. Trimming shortened V by 8 bases and J by 2 bases, and 16 bases separated the two germline ends. Germline CDR1 MNHNY, CDR2 SVGAGI (reference sequence). CDR3 region: CASWGAANPGNTIYF. CDR3 in DNA: TGTGCCAGCTGGGGGGCCGCAAACCCTGGAAACACCATATATTTT.

The chain combines TRBV7-8 with TRBJ1-1, with D maybe TRBD1 (5 bases). This CDR3 is 14 amino acids long. The germline gives CDR1 SGHVS, CDR2 FQNEAQ. V was clipped by 6 bases and J by 4 bases, with 15 bases between them. The CDR3 protein is CASRTEGLRTEAFF. In DNA form, the CDR3 reads TGTGCCAGCAGGACCGAGGGGCTTCGCACTGAAGCTTTCTTT.

This sequence joins TRBV5-1 and TRBJ2-6, with TRBD1 identical over 8 bases. The CDR3 length is 15 residues. V dropped 7 bases and J dropped 4; count of bases not matched to a gene: 7. CDR1 and CDR2 from the germline V gene are SGHRS and YFSETQ. The CDR3 sequence is CASGTGALGANVLTF. The CDR3 DNA sequence: TGCGCCAGCGGGACAGGCGCGCTCGGGGCCAACGTCCTGACTTTC.

The chain has TRBV5-1 and TRBJ1-1; D perhaps matches TRBD1 (6 bases). Germline loops: CDR1 SGHRS, CDR2 YFSETQ. This CDR3 spans 15 amino acids. Trimming took off 1 base at V and 1 base at J, with 11 bases between the two ends. The CDR3 protein is CASSLPGTKNTEAFF. Written as DNA, the CDR3 is TGCGCCAGCAGCTTGCCTGGGACAAAGAACACTGAAGCTTTCTTT.

The V and J genes are TRBV30 and TRBJ2-5; possibly TRBD1 or TRBD2 for D (5 bases each). TRBJ2-7 matches the DNA end more closely, so the J call is doubtful. The CDR3 spans 13 residues. The germline V gene has CDR1 GTSNPN and CDR2 SVGIG (reference sequence). CDR3 sequence: CAWSAGDPSEQYF. In DNA, the CDR3 is TGTGCCTGGAGTGCCGGGGACCCCTCCGAGCAGTACTTC.

This clone was seen a handful of times. The chain has TRBV18 and TRBJ1-1; D is perhaps TRBD1 (5 bases). This CDR3 is built from 15 residues. Deletions cut 0 bases from V and 1 base from J, with 9 bases between. Germline V gene lookup returns CDR1 KGHSH and CDR2 LQKENI. CDR3 loop: CASSPPGRGNTEAFF. The CDR3 region has the DNA TGTGCCAGCTCACCACCGGGGCGGGGGAACACTGAAGCTTTCTTT.